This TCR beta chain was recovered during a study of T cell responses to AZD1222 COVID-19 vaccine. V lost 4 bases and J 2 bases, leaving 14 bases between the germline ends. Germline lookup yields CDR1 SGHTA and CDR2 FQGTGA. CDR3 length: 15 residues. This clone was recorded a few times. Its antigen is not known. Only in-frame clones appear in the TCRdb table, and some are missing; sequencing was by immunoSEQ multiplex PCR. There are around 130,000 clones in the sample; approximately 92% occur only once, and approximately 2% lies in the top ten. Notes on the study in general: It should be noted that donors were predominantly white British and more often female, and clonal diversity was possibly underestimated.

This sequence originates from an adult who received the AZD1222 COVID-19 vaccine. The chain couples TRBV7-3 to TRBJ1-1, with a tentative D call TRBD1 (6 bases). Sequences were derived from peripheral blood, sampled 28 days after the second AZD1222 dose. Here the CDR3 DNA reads TGTGCCAGCAGCTCCACAGGACAGATTAACACTGAAGCTTTCTTT. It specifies CASSSTGQINTEAFF.